This is a list of T cell receptor beta chains from one sample in a study of T cell repertoires in cytomegalovirus infection. MiXCR, applied by TCRdb to the reads, yields one record per CDR3 protein. This table has some 150,000 distinct CDR3 sequences, around 22% appearing once. Sequencing used PBMCs. The origin of the receptors is a human donor in good health (CMV status not recorded). Some clones in this sample may be carry-over from other donors' samples. The CDR3 runs from the conserved cysteine through the conserved F or W. Each record gives: J gene, V gene, D gene, CDR3 length, clone size, CDR3 DNA, CDR3 protein. A D gene is named only where the DNA matches it firmly. Size values are once, few and many counts, or a class for expanded clones, and some rows have none.

>TRBJ1-1|TRBV19|-|13|many
TGTGCCAGTAGTATAACTAATCAGCCTGAAGCTTTCTTT
CASSITNQPEAFF
>TRBJ1-4|TRBV2|-|15|-
TGTGCCAGCAGTGAAGAAGGGGTCACTAATGAAAAACTGTTTTTT
CASSEEGVTNEKLFF
>TRBJ1-6|TRBV7-8|-|15|-
TGTGCCAGCAGCTTAGCGGCCAGGGTAAATTCACCCCTCCACTTT
CASSLAARVNSPLHF
>TRBJ2-1|TRBV28|TRBD1|13|many
TGTGCCATGGGACAGGGAAGCTACAATGAGCAGTTCTTC
CAMGQGSYNEQFF
>TRBJ1-1|TRBV27|TRBD1|16|-
TGTGCCAGCAGTTTGGAGACAGGGGGACCGAACACTGAAGCTTTCTTT
CASSLETGGPNTEAFF
>TRBJ2-7|TRBV7-9|TRBD2|15|few
TGTGCCAGCAGCCTCCGGACTAGCGGCAACTACGAGCAGTACTTC
CASSLRTSGNYEQYF
>TRBJ2-7|TRBV30|TRBD2|20|few
TGTGCCTGGAAGGGAACAAGGGGCCAAGCGGGACTAGGGAGCTCCTACGAGCAGTACTTC
CAWKGTRGQAGLGSSYEQYF
>TRBJ1-1|TRBV5-1|-|16|-
TGCGCCAGCAGCTTGGGGGAGGAGAGGGGTTACACTGAAGCTTTCTTT
CASSLGEERGYTEAFF
>TRBJ2-7|TRBV12-3/TRBV12-4|-|16|many
TGTGCCAGCAGTTTAATGGCGGGGGCTAGCTCCTACGAGCAGTACTTC
CASSLMAGASSYEQYF
>TRBJ2-3|TRBV28|TRBD2|17|many
TGTGCCAGCCCCCCCGGCGGGGCTAGCGGACACACAGATACGCAGTATTTT
CASPPGGASGHTDTQYF
>TRBJ2-7|TRBV27|-|13|few
TGTGCCAGCAGTCCAACGGCTAACTACGAGCAGTACTTC
CASSPTANYEQYF
>TRBJ2-1|TRBV7-8|-|12|many
TGTGCCAGCAGCTTAGGGGAGAATGAGCAGTTCTTC
CASSLGENEQFF
>TRBJ2-3|TRBV2|-|18|-
TGTGCCAGTAAGGCAGGGTGGACAGACAAATCTAGCACAGATACGCAGTATTTT
CASKAGWTDKSSTDTQYF
>TRBJ1-2|TRBV28|-|11|few
TGTGCCAGCAGCTCTACAGGGGGCTACACCTTC
CASSSTGGYTF
>TRBJ2-7|TRBV5-1|-|16|-
TGCGCCAGCAGCTTGGAGTCCGGCAGGACCACCTACGAGCAGTACTTC
CASSLESGRTTYEQYF
>TRBJ2-3|TRBV2|TRBD1|15|-
TGTGCCAGCAGCGCCGGGACAGGGGCCACAGATACGCAGTATTTT
CASSAGTGATDTQYF
>TRBJ2-1|TRBV11-3|TRBD2|14|many
TGTGCCAGCAGCGAGCGGGGAACCTACAATGAGCAGTTCTTC
CASSERGTYNEQFF
>TRBJ2-1|TRBV19|TRBD2|15|-
TGTGCCAGTAGTATTCGGACTAGCGGGAGGGGTGAGCAGTTCTTC
CASSIRTSGRGEQFF
>TRBJ1-5|TRBV12-3/TRBV12-4|-|14|-
TGTGCCAGCAGTGACCCTGGTAGCAATCAGCCCCAGCATTTT
CASSDPGSNQPQHF
>TRBJ1-1|TRBV20-1|-|15|-
TGCAGTGCTAGAGATTGGGGGGGCGAGTACACTGAAGCTTTCTTT
CSARDWGGEYTEAFF
>TRBJ2-7|TRBV20-1|-|17|-
TGCAGTGCTAGGGTCCCACCATCCTTGCTAGCGACCTACGAGCAGTACTTC
CSARVPPSLLATYEQYF
>TRBJ1-1|TRBV18|-|13|-
TGTGCCAGCTCACCACCAGGCAGGAACCAAGCTTTCTTT
CASSPPGRNQAFF
>TRBJ2-5|TRBV20-1|TRBD2|15|few
TGCAGTGCTAGAGATTCTTTGGCGGGGGGGGAGACCCAGTACTTC
CSARDSLAGGETQYF
>TRBJ1-1|TRBV12-3/TRBV12-4|-|15|once
TGTGCCAGCACGATAGGGGGGCCCCGGAACACTGAAGCTTTCTTT
CASTIGGPRNTEAFF
>TRBJ2-3|TRBV5-6|-|15|-
TGTGCCAGCAGCTTGAGGAAGTCCATAGGAGATACGCAGTATTTT
CASSLRKSIGDTQYF
>TRBJ2-5|TRBV18|-|14|-
TGTGCCAGCTCACCACCAGCCGGGTTGGAGACCCAGTACTTC
CASSPPAGLETQYF
>TRBJ2-7|TRBV19|-|13|-
TGTGCCAGTAGTTCCCGGGAAGACTACGAGCAGTACTTC
CASSSREDYEQYF
>TRBJ1-1|TRBV12-3/TRBV12-4|-|13|many
TGTGCCAGCAACCCAAAAGGAATCACTGAAGCTTTCTTT
CASNPKGITEAFF
>TRBJ1-5|TRBV27|-|15|-
TGTGCCAGCAGACCACAGACGGGGCCTAATCAGCCCCAGCATTTT
CASRPQTGPNQPQHF
>TRBJ1-5|TRBV7-2|-|13|many
TGTGCCAGCAGCAAACAGGCAAATCAGCCCCAGCATTTT
CASSKQANQPQHF
>TRBJ1-6|TRBV19|-|18|-
TGTGCCAGTAGCCCCCGGGGCAGCGCTCTTGCGTCAAATTCACCCCTCCACTTT
CASSPRGSALASNSPLHF
>TRBJ2-3|TRBV6-6|-|15|few
TGTGCCAGCAGTTACCAGAACCCACTCACAGATACGCAGTATTTT
CASSYQNPLTDTQYF
>TRBJ2-7|TRBV19|TRBD1|14|few
TGTGCCAGTAGTATGAAGGGGGCTCTCGACGAGCAGTACTTC
CASSMKGALDEQYF
>TRBJ1-5|TRBV6-2/TRBV6-3|-|14|-
TGTGCCAGCAGTCCAGTGAATAGCAATCAGCCCCAGCATTTT
CASSPVNSNQPQHF
>TRBJ2-7|TRBV28|-|16|few
TGTGCCAGCAGTTTGGCGGTGACAGATAGCTCCTACGAGCAGTACTTC
CASSLAVTDSSYEQYF
>TRBJ2-3|TRBV7-2|TRBD1|16|-
TGTGCCAGCAGCGCATTGAGGGGGCCCGGCACAGATACGCAGTATTTT
CASSALRGPGTDTQYF
>TRBJ2-1|TRBV7-2|-|13|many
TGTGCCAGCAGCTCCCAGCGGTACAATGAGCAGTTCTTC
CASSSQRYNEQFF
>TRBJ2-3|TRBV12-3/TRBV12-4|-|14|few
TGTGCCAGCAGTCCCGGGACTCCCACAGATACGCAGTATTTT
CASSPGTPTDTQYF
>TRBJ2-5|TRBV7-9|TRBD1|15|few
TGTGCCAGCAGCCCCCTGACAGGGGACCAAGAGACCCAGTACTTC
CASSPLTGDQETQYF
>TRBJ2-1|TRBV7-8|TRBD2|16|-
TGTGCCAGCAGCTTCCTCCGGACTAGCGGGAGCGATGAGCAGTTCTTC
CASSFLRTSGSDEQFF
>TRBJ2-1|TRBV24-1|TRBD1|15|-
TGTGCCACCAGTGATCCCGGGACAGGGTCGAATGAGCAGTTCTTC
CATSDPGTGSNEQFF
>TRBJ1-2|TRBV12-5|-|13|many
TGTGCTAGGATTCTCGTTGGATCTTATGGCTACACCTTC
CARILVGSYGYTF
>TRBJ1-6|TRBV12-3/TRBV12-4|-|17|many
TGTGCCAGCAGTTTAAGTCTGGGGGGGGTTTATAATTCACCCCTCCACTTT
CASSLSLGGVYNSPLHF
>TRBJ2-6|TRBV9|TRBD1|17|few
TGTGCCAGCAGCGTGGGGACAGGCAACTCTGGGGCCAACGTCCTGACTTTC
CASSVGTGNSGANVLTF
>TRBJ2-1|TRBV6-6|-|15|-
TGTGCCAGCAGTGTATTAGCGTTCGAAGCCAATGGGCAGTTCTTC
CASSVLAFEANGQFF
>TRBJ2-1|TRBV25-1|TRBD2|16|-
TGTGCCACCGAGGTGGGGACTAGCGGGGGATACAATGAGCAGTTCTTC
CATEVGTSGGYNEQFF
>TRBJ1-2|TRBV28|-|13|-
TGTGCCAGTCAAGCCGGGAGTGACTATGGCTACACCTTC
CASQAGSDYGYTF
>TRBJ1-1|TRBV28|-|15|few
TGTGCCAGCAGTTTATTGGGGGGGGGAAGCACTGAAGCTTTCTTT
CASSLLGGGSTEAFF
>TRBJ1-1|TRBV28|-|15|many
TGTGCCAGCAGTTTACCAACAGGCCTTTACACTGAAGCTTTCTTT
CASSLPTGLYTEAFF
>TRBJ2-7|TRBV11-2|TRBD2|15|many
TGTGCCAGCAGCTTTGCGGGAGGGCCAACGGGGGAGCAGTACTTC
CASSFAGGPTGEQYF
>TRBJ2-1|TRBV14|-|14|-
TGTGCCAGCAGCCAAGATCCCACTATCAATGAGCAGTTCTTC
CASSQDPTINEQFF
>TRBJ2-3|TRBV6-1|TRBD2|16|few
TGTGCCAGCACGGGACTAGCGGTTACAGCGGGAGATACGCAGTATTTT
CASTGLAVTAGDTQYF
>TRBJ1-2|TRBV28|-|13|-
TGTGCCAGCAGTGTGCAGGGGAACTATGGCTACACCTTC
CASSVQGNYGYTF
>TRBJ2-6|TRBV6-2/TRBV6-3|TRBD2|16|-
TGTGCCAGCACCAAGGCGGGAGGATCTGGGGCCAACGTCCTGACTTTC
CASTKAGGSGANVLTF
>TRBJ2-3|TRBV3-1|-|16|few
TGTGCCAGCAGCCAAGATCGACTAGTTGGCACAGATACGCAGTATTTT
CASSQDRLVGTDTQYF
>TRBJ2-5|TRBV7-2|-|16|many
TGTGCCAGCAGCTTGACGCAGGGGGGCCTCCAAGAGACCCAGTACTTC
CASSLTQGGLQETQYF
>TRBJ2-7|TRBV4-1|-|17|-
TGCGCCAGCAGCAGGCAGTTCCGAGGGGCTGACATGAACGAGCAGTACTTC
CASSRQFRGADMNEQYF
>TRBJ2-7|TRBV10-3|-|14|few
TGTGCCATCAGTGACCGGGACGTCGAATACGAGCAGTACTTC
CAISDRDVEYEQYF